Listed below are T cell receptor beta chains from one sample, sequenced in a study of blood T cell repertoires in COVID-19. This table comes from immunoSEQ multiplex PCR, and its TCRdb copy is limited to in-frame clones, with some not included. The table shows about 190,000 clones, with approximately 88% occurring only once. The sequencing input was peripheral blood. Receptors originate from a man aged 35-49 years with acute or convalescent COVID-19. Each CDR3 is given with its conserved first and last residue. The order of the fields is J gene, V gene, CDR3 protein.

j_call: TRBJ1-2
v_call: TRBV19
cdr3_aa: CASSILRGVGSYGYTF

j_call: TRBJ2-7
v_call: TRBV18
cdr3_aa: CASSRGQLRVTDSGPYEQYF

j_call: TRBJ1-1
v_call: TRBV9
cdr3_aa: CASSPWTGMNTEAFF

j_call: TRBJ2-1
v_call: TRBV7-2
cdr3_aa: CASSLPGANEQFF

j_call: TRBJ1-2
v_call: TRBV9
cdr3_aa: CASSVGPGETYGYTF

j_call: TRBJ2-3
v_call: TRBV15
cdr3_aa: CATSRAERGGRDTQYF

j_call: TRBJ1-3
v_call: TRBV5-5
cdr3_aa: CASSPEGNTIYF

j_call: TRBJ2-1
v_call: TRBV7-2
cdr3_aa: CASSLARFTGQFF

j_call: TRBJ2-7
v_call: TRBV19
cdr3_aa: CASSKVGTNYEQYF

j_call: TRBJ2-3
v_call: TRBV10-3
cdr3_aa: CASQRGPGDTQYF

j_call: TRBJ2-7
v_call: TRBV28
cdr3_aa: CASSPWRQGSYEQYF

j_call: TRBJ2-7
v_call: TRBV11-2
cdr3_aa: CASSLERQGTYEQYF

j_call: TRBJ2-3
v_call: TRBV5-1
cdr3_aa: CASSLVLAGDTDTQYF

j_call: TRBJ2-5
v_call: TRBV2
cdr3_aa: CASSDTSGGAGETQYF

j_call: TRBJ2-1
v_call: TRBV6-6
cdr3_aa: CASGGNRNEQFF

j_call: TRBJ1-2
v_call: TRBV29-1
cdr3_aa: CSVEGQSGYTF

j_call: TRBJ2-3
v_call: TRBV5-6
cdr3_aa: CASSLVLADTDTQYF

j_call: TRBJ2-2
v_call: TRBV27
cdr3_aa: CASMGLAGPGELFF

j_call: TRBJ1-6
v_call: TRBV6-5
cdr3_aa: CASSYTRYNSPLHF

j_call: TRBJ2-5
v_call: TRBV5-1
cdr3_aa: CASSFGQYQETQYF

j_call: TRBJ1-1
v_call: TRBV5-1
cdr3_aa: CASSLGTGDTEAFF

j_call: TRBJ2-2
v_call: TRBV9
cdr3_aa: CASSPTPANTGELFF

j_call: TRBJ1-5
v_call: TRBV28
cdr3_aa: CASSPTGTGYQPQHF

j_call: TRBJ1-6
v_call: TRBV6-5
cdr3_aa: CASPGKGASSPLHF

j_call: TRBJ2-3
v_call: TRBV5-4
cdr3_aa: CASSLTGSRPWTGTQYF

j_call: TRBJ1-2
v_call: TRBV19
cdr3_aa: CASSPDRAPANYGYTF

j_call: TRBJ1-4
v_call: TRBV4-1
cdr3_aa: CASSQVLGEKLFF

j_call: TRBJ2-1
v_call: TRBV4-3
cdr3_aa: CASSQTQGNNEQFF

j_call: TRBJ2-1
v_call: TRBV28
cdr3_aa: CASSSLGTKNNEQFF

j_call: TRBJ2-6
v_call: TRBV6-5
cdr3_aa: CATLLQGGNVLTF

j_call: TRBJ2-3
v_call: TRBV4-2
cdr3_aa: CASSPRGGQTDTQYF

j_call: TRBJ2-7
v_call: TRBV10-3
cdr3_aa: CAISVDRDNEQYF

j_call: TRBJ2-7
v_call: TRBV6-1
cdr3_aa: CASSEVAGPDEQYF

j_call: TRBJ2-7
v_call: TRBV30
cdr3_aa: CAWTNRGTGSGEQYF

j_call: TRBJ1-5
v_call: TRBV2
cdr3_aa: CASSEITAGQPQHF

j_call: TRBJ2-7
v_call: TRBV5-6
cdr3_aa: CASSLGLLYEQYF

j_call: TRBJ2-3
v_call: TRBV12-5
cdr3_aa: CASSRQGWADTQYF

j_call: TRBJ1-1
v_call: TRBV4-3
cdr3_aa: CASSPDISNTEAFF

j_call: TRBJ2-5
v_call: TRBV11-3
cdr3_aa: CASSLGGRQETQYF

j_call: TRBJ2-3
v_call: TRBV9
cdr3_aa: CASSQPRDKGTDTQYF

j_call: TRBJ2-5
v_call: TRBV13
cdr3_aa: CASSFGQGALIFQETQYF

j_call: TRBJ2-1
v_call: TRBV9
cdr3_aa: CASSVIQAGGPDEQFF

j_call: TRBJ1-2
v_call: TRBV19
cdr3_aa: CASSTTENYGYTF

j_call: TRBJ2-7
v_call: TRBV9
cdr3_aa: CASSVEGGGAVEQYF

j_call: TRBJ2-6
v_call: TRBV4-3
cdr3_aa: CASSQDPAGANVLTF

j_call: TRBJ2-1
v_call: TRBV7-9
cdr3_aa: CASFPPHGGANEQFF

j_call: TRBJ1-6
v_call: TRBV4-3
cdr3_aa: CASSQARGVNSPLHF

j_call: TRBJ1-1
v_call: TRBV2
cdr3_aa: CASRGGGTEAFF

j_call: TRBJ1-2
v_call: TRBV7-9
cdr3_aa: CASSLASLGYGYTF

j_call: TRBJ2-1
v_call: TRBV29-1
cdr3_aa: CSVEPGGSLYNEQFF

j_call: TRBJ2-7
v_call: TRBV5-1
cdr3_aa: CASSSGTRSYEQYF

j_call: TRBJ1-6
v_call: TRBV5-1
cdr3_aa: CASSFGGETPLHF

j_call: TRBJ2-7
v_call: TRBV6-7
cdr3_aa: CASSYSNALDDEQYF

j_call: TRBJ1-4
v_call: TRBV4-2
cdr3_aa: CASSQPTGAANEKLFF